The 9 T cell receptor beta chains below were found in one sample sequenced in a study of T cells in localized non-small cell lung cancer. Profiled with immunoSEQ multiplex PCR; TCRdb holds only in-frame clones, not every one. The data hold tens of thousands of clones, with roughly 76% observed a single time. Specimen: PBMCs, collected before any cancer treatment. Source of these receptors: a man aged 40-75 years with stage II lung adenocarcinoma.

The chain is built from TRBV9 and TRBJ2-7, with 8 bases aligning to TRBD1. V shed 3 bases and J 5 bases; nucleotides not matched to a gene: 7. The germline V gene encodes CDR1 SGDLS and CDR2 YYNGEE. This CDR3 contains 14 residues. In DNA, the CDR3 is TGTGCCAGCAGCGGCAGACAGGGGAAGGACGAGCAGTACTTC. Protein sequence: CASSGRQGKDEQYF.

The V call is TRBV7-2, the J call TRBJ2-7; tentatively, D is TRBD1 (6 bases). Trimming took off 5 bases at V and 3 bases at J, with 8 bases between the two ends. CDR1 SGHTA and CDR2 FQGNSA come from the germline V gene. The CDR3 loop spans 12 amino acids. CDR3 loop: CASSGRGYEQYF. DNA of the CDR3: TGTGCCAGCAGCGGCAGGGGCTACGAGCAGTACTTC.

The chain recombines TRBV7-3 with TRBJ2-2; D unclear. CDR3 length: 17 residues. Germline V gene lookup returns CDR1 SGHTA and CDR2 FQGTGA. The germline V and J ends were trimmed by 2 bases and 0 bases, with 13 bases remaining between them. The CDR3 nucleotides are TGTGCCAGCAGCTTATCCAGTGGGATTGCGAACACCGGGGAGCTGTTTTTT. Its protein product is CASSLSSGIANTGELFF.

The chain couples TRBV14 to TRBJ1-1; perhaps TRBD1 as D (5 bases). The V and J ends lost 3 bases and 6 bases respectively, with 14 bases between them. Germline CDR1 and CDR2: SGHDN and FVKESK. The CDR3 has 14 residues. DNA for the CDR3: TGTGCCAGCAGCCAGCAGGAAGGGGTGCCTGAAGCTTTCTTT. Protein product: CASSQQEGVPEAFF.

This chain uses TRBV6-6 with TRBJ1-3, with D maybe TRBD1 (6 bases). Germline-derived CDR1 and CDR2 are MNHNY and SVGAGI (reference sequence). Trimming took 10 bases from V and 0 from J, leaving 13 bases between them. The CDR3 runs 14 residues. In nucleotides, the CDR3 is TGTGCCACCACCGGGGGGGCCTCTGGAAACACCATATATTTT. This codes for CATTGGASGNTIYF.

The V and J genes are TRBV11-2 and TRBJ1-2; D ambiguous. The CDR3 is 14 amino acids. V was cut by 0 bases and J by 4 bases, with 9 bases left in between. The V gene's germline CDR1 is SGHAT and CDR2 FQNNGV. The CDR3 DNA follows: TGTGCCAGCAGCTTAGATCCCCGGACCTATGGCTACACCTTC. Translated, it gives CASSLDPRTYGYTF.

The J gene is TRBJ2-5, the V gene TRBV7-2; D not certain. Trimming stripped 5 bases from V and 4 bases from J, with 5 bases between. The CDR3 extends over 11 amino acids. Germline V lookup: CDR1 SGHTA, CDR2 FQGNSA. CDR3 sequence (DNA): TGTGCCAGCAGCGTCGGAGAGACCCAGTACTTC. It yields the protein CASSVGETQYF.

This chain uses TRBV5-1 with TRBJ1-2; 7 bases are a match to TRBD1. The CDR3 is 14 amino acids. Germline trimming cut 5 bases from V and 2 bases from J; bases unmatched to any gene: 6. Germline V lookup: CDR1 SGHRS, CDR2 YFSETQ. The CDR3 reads CASSRGGGNYGYTF. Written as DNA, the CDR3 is TGCGCCAGCAGTAGAGGAGGGGGCAACTATGGCTACACCTTC.

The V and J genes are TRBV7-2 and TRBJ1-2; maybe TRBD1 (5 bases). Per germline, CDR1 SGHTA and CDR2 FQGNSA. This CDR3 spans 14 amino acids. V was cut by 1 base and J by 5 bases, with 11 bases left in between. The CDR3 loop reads CASSLDGGSYGYTF. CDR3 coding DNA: TGTGCCAGCAGCTTAGATGGGGGGTCTTATGGCTACACCTTC.